The 2 T cell receptor beta chains reported below all come from one sample, sequenced in a study of blood T cell repertoires in COVID-19. Profiled with immunoSEQ multiplex PCR; TCRdb holds only in-frame clones, not every one. The sample consists of about 16,000 clones, around 80% of them appearing once. The sample consisted of peripheral blood. These receptor sequences come from a man aged 55 to 70 with acute or convalescent COVID-19.

CDR3 sequence (DNA): TGTGCCAGCAGCTTGGTAGTGAACACTGAAGCTTTCTTT. Encoded protein: CASSLVVNTEAFF. V and J are TRBV5-5 and TRBJ1-1; the D is unclear. The CDR3 runs 13 residues. Looked up from germline, CDR1 is SGHKS and CDR2 is YYEKEE (reference sequence). Trimming took 0 bases from V and 0 from J, leaving 3 bases between them.

This clone was counted a few times. This chain uses TRBV19 with TRBJ2-6; D unclear. The CDR3 covers 15 residues. The germline gives CDR1 LNHDA, CDR2 SQIVND (reference sequence). V was clipped by 5 bases and J by 3 bases, with 11 bases between them. CDR3 loop: CASSSWPGGANVLTF. Written as DNA, the CDR3 is TGTGCCAGTAGTTCCTGGCCTGGTGGGGCCAACGTCCTGACTTTC.